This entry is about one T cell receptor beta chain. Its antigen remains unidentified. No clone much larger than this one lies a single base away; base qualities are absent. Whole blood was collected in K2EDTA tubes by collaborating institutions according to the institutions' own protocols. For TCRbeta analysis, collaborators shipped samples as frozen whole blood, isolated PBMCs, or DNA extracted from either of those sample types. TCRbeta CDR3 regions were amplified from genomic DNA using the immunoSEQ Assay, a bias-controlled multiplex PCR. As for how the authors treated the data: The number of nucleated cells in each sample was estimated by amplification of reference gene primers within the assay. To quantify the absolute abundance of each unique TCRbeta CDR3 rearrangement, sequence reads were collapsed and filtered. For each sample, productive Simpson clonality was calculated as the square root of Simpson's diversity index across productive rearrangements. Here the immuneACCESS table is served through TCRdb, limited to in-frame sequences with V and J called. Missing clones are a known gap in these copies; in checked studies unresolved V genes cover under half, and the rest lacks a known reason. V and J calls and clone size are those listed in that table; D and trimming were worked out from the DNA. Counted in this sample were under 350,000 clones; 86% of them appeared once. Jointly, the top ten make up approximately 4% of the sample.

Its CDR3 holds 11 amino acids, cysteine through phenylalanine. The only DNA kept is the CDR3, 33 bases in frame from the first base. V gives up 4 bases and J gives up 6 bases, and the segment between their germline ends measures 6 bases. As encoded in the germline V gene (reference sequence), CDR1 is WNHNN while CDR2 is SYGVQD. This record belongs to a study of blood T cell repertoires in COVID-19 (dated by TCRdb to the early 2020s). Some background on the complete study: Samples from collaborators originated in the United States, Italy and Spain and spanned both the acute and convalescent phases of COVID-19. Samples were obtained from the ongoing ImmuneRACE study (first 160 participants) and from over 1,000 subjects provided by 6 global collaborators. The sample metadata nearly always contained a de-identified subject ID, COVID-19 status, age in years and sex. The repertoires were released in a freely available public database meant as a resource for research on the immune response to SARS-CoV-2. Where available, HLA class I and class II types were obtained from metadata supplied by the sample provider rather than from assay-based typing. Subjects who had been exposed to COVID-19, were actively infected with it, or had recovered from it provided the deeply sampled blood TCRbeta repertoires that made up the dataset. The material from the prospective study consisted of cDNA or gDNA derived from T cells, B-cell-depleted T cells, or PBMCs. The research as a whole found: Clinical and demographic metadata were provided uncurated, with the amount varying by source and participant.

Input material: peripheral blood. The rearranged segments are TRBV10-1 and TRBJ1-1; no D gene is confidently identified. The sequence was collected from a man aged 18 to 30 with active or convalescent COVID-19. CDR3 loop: CASSGGAEAFF. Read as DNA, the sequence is TGCGCCAGCAGTGGGGGAGCTGAAGCTTTCTTT.